This T cell receptor (beta chain) is drawn from a study of cytomegalovirus exposure and HLA in healthy donors. Overall study results and limits: In a later analysis, an Asian-associated ancestry cluster reportedly showed fewer N-insertions than the 666-donor mean.

Researchers ran the PCR with 60 Vbeta and 13 Jbeta primers. Using immunoSEQ multiplex PCR, the repertoire was profiled, and TCRdb retains in-frame clones only, with some absent. The sample carries roughly 130,000 clones, roughly four fifths recorded once. For this clone: The antigen is not known.

V was pared by 4 bases and J by 6 bases, with 5 bases of the junction left unmatched. Germline assignment: CDR1 SGHTA and CDR2 FQGNSA. The CDR3 sequence is 14 residues long. Sequencing was done on a sample of PBMCs. The V gene is TRBV7-2, the J gene TRBJ1-1; TRBD1 agrees at 10 bases. The TCR was taken from a woman aged 45-59 years in good health and CMV-seropositive. CDR3: CASSWGQGISEAFF. As DNA, the CDR3 is TGTGCCAGCAGCTGGGGACAGGGGATATCTGAAGCTTTCTTT.